This TCR beta chain stems from a study of blood T cells in healthy people across ages. As for the study in general: With template switching, about one barcoded beta molecule was captured per two T cells. Study-level points and caveats: The study found more naive CD4+ cells and higher diversity in long-lived than aged donors.

A J-beta primer mix and a sample-barcoded 5' primer were used in a second PCR of about 7 to 12 cycles. TCRdb passed the 5' RACE reads through MiXCR, listing each CDR3 protein once. The data contain about 750,000 distinct CDR3 sequences, 53% of them singletons. CDR3 length: 18 residues. Trimming at V came to 3 bases and at J to 3 bases, leaving 15 bases not matched to a gene. CDR1 is DFQATT and CDR2 is SNEGSKA in the germline V gene (reference sequence). As concerns this clonotype: The antigen remains undetermined.

All donors came from Russia, were Caucasian and healthy, and spanned ages 6 to 90. No fewer than 6 micrograms of total RNA were isolated from every sample. Sequencing was done on a sample of blood. The chain combines TRBV20-1 with TRBJ2-1, with 9 nucleotides matching TRBD2. The clonotype was recovered from a man at least 80 years old in good health. The chain's CDR3 is CSARGSATSGKGYNEQFF. The CDR3 DNA reads TGCAGTGCTAGGGGGAGCGCGACTAGCGGAAAAGGCTACAATGAGCAGTTCTTC.